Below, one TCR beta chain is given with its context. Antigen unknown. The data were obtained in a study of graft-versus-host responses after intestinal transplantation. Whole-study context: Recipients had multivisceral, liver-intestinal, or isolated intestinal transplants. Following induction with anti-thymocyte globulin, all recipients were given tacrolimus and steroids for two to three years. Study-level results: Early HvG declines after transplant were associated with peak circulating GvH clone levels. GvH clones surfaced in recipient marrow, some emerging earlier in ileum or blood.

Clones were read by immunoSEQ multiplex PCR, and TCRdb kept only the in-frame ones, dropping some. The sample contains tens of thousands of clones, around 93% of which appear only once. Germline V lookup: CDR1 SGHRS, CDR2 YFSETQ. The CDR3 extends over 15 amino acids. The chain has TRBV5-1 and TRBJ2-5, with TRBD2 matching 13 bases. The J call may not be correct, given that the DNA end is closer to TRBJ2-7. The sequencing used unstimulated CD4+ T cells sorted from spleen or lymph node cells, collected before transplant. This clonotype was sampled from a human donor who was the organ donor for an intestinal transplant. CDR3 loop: CASSWGLAGPYEQYF. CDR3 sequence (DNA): TGCGCCAGCAGCTGGGGACTAGCGGGACCCTACGAGCAGTACTTC.